A single sample gave rise to the 21 T cell receptor beta chains below, sequenced in a study of OX40 agonist ivuxolimab in advanced cancers. TCRdb's copy holds only in-frame clones and misses some; the assay was immunoSEQ multiplex PCR. The sample lists about 20,000 clones; approximately 86% were seen once. Sequences were derived from CD4+ or CD8+ T cells sorted from blood, sampled in a trial of the OX40 agonist ivuxolimab. Source of these receptors: an adult with an advanced solid tumor such as melanoma, head and neck, liver or kidney cancer.

DNA for the CDR3: TGTGCCACCAGCAGAGTGGACCCCGAAACTGAAGCTTTCTTT. Its translation is CATSRVDPETEAFF. The V call is TRBV15, the J call TRBJ1-1; D is ambiguous. This CDR3 has 14 amino acids. Germline CDR1 reads LNHNV; CDR2 reads YYDKDF (reference sequence). V dropped 1 base and J dropped 5 bases, with 11 bases sitting between them.

CDR3 in amino acids: CASSPLDRLYEQYF. In DNA, the CDR3 is TGTGCCAGCAGCCCTTTGGACAGACTGTACGAGCAGTACTTC. The chain joins TRBV9 to TRBJ2-7; a weak D match, TRBD1 (6 bases). Trimming stripped 4 bases from V and 4 bases from J, with 15 bases between. Germline loops: CDR1 SGDLS, CDR2 YYNGEE. The CDR3 totals 14 residues. Variable domain in full (rest from reference TRBV9 and TRBJ2-7): DSGVTQTPKHLITATGQRVTLRCSPRSGDLSVYWYQQSLDQGLQFLIQYYNGEERAKGNILERFSAQQFPDLHSELNLSSLELGDSALYFCASSPLDRLYEQYFGPGTRLTVT.

V usage is TRBV7-6 and J usage is TRBJ1-2; the D gene is possibly TRBD1 (6 bases). The CDR3 contains 15 residues. Trimming pared 0 bases from V and 4 bases from J, leaving 12 bases between. The germline gives CDR1 SGHVS, CDR2 FNYEAQ. CDR3: CASSLAVGGGYGYTF. In DNA form, the CDR3 reads TGTGCCAGCAGCTTAGCCGTGGGGGGCGGCTATGGCTACACCTTC.

This clone has only a few counts. This rearrangement joins TRBV30 to TRBJ1-5; D might be TRBD1 (6 bases). The CDR3 spans 13 residues. Trimming took off 1 base at V and 3 bases at J, with 7 bases between the two ends. Germline lookup yields CDR1 GTSNPN and CDR2 SVGIG (reference sequence). CDR3 DNA sequence: TGTGCCTGGAGTGGGACAGCCAATCAGCCCCAGCATTTT. As protein: CAWSGTANQPQHF.

This chain connects TRBV29-1 to TRBJ2-7; D remains unclear. There are 11 residues in the CDR3. The germline V and J ends were trimmed by 2 bases and 5 bases, with 7 bases remaining between them. In germline, CDR1 is SQVTM, CDR2 ANQGSEA. CDR3 DNA sequence: TGCAGCGTTGAAAGGGCACACGAGCAGTACTTC. This translates into CSVERAHEQYF.

V and J are TRBV15 and TRBJ2-1; 7 bases align to TRBD1. The germline CDR1 and CDR2 sequences are LNHNV and YYDKDF (reference sequence). The CDR3 runs to 15 residues. J was trimmed by 8 bases and V by 0 bases; bases with no gene match: 7. DNA for the CDR3: TGTGCCACCAGCAGAGAGGTCGACAGGGTCGATGAGCAGTTCTTC. It yields the protein CATSREVDRVDEQFF.

This clone came up a few times. The chain links TRBV2 to TRBJ1-1, with D unresolved. This CDR3 comprises 13 residues. Germline CDR1 and CDR2: SNHLY and FYNNEI. The V end was cut by 3 bases, the J end by 4 bases, with 9 bases between. The CDR3 region is CASSEGAGTEAFF. CDR3 coding DNA: TGTGCCAGCAGTGAGGGCGCAGGCACTGAAGCTTTCTTT.

This clone was detected a few times. The V call is TRBV6-5, the J call TRBJ2-1; D is possibly TRBD2 (5 bases). The CDR3 covers 15 residues. Germline V gene lookup returns CDR1 MNHEY and CDR2 SVGAGI. Trimming left V 6 bases short and J 5 bases short, with 17 bases between. In DNA form, the CDR3 reads TGTGCCAGCAGCCTCCGCGGGCTAGGACACAATGAGCAGTTCTTC. It encodes CASSLRGLGHNEQFF.

The chain is built from TRBV30 and TRBJ2-7; D not certain. The CDR3 is made up of 11 amino acids. Germline V CDR1 and CDR2: GTSNPN, SVGIG (reference sequence). V was cut by 3 bases and J by 6 bases, with 9 bases left in between. The DNA for the CDR3 is TGTGCCTGGAGCGAACAAATCGAGCAGTACTTC. It codes for CAWSEQIEQYF.

This rearrangement joins TRBV2 to TRBJ1-6, with D maybe TRBD1 (5 bases). CDR1 is SNHLY, CDR2 FYNNEI, per germline. The CDR3 has 16 amino acids. Trimming shortened V by 7 bases and J by 6 bases, and 19 bases separated the two germline ends. CDR3 sequence reads: CASTPQRGSVNSPLHF. The CDR3 DNA is TGTGCCAGCACCCCCCAAAGGGGATCAGTTAATTCACCCCTCCACTTT.

The count of this clone is one. The V call is TRBV14, the J call TRBJ2-1; TRBD1 aligns across 8 bases. The J segment lost 4 bases and the V segment lost 3 bases, leaving 5 bases of the junction unmatched. In germline, CDR1 is SGHDN, CDR2 FVKESK. The CDR3 spans 15 residues. The CDR3 nucleotides read TGTGCCAGCAGCCAGCCCGGGACAGGTTACAATGAGCAGTTCTTC. It encodes CASSQPGTGYNEQFF.

This chain links TRBV7-9 with TRBJ2-3, with TRBD2 as a possible D gene (6 bases). The CDR3 runs 15 residues. V was clipped by 3 bases and J by 2 bases, with 12 bases between them. Germline V gene lookup returns CDR1 SEHNR and CDR2 FQNEAQ (reference sequence). The CDR3 DNA reads as TGTGCCAGCAGCTTTGTTGCGGGGATCACAGATACGCAGTATTTT. As protein: CASSFVAGITDTQYF.

Concerning this clone itself: One end of the junction varies from germline; a read error may be responsible. The rearrangement links TRBV5-5 to TRBJ2-3; TRBD2 might be the D (5 bases). Germline CDR1 reads SGHKS; CDR2 reads YYEKEE (reference sequence). The CDR3 is 13 residues long. The chain's CDR3 is CASRGRTTDTQYF. In nucleotides, the CDR3 is TGTGCTAGCAGAGGGCGTACGACAGATACGCAGTATTTT.

The chain uses TRBV4-1 and TRBJ2-7, with D possibly being TRBD1 (6 bases). V lost 1 base to trimming and J lost 6 bases, with 7 bases between them. This CDR3 is 12 amino acids long. Germline values: CDR1 MGHRA, CDR2 YSYEKL. Here the CDR3 DNA reads TGCGCCAGCAGCCAAGCCAGGGGCGAGCAGTACTTC. Its protein product is CASSQARGEQYF.

This clone was seen once. This chain links TRBV10-3 with TRBJ2-2, with 13 bases fitting TRBD2. In germline, CDR1 is ENHRY, CDR2 SYGVKD. Germline trimming cut 6 bases from V and 7 bases from J; bases unmatched to any gene: 8. The CDR3 is 16 residues long. CDR3 in DNA: TGTGCCATCAGCCGGACTAGCGGGGGAAGGGGCGGGGAGCTGTTTTTT. Translated, it gives CAISRTSGGRGGELFF.

The chain joins TRBV10-3 to TRBJ1-5, with TRBD1 as a possible D gene (5 bases). The CDR3 covers 15 residues. Germline CDR1 is ENHRY and CDR2 is SYGVKD. V was trimmed by 6 bases and J by 2 bases, leaving 14 bases between them. The CDR3 here is CAISAAGTGNQPQHF. Here the CDR3 DNA reads TGTGCCATCAGCGCCGCAGGGACGGGCAATCAGCCCCAGCATTTT.

This clone appeared a single time. The chain is built from TRBV4-1 and TRBJ1-4; 7 bases fit TRBD1. Germline values: CDR1 MGHRA, CDR2 YSYEKL. The ends lost 2 bases at V and 8 bases at J; junction bases unmatched: 8. This CDR3 has 15 amino acids. The CDR3 bases are TGCGCCAGCAGCCAACCGGACAGGCAGCAGGAAAAACTGTTTTTT. This translates into CASSQPDRQQEKLFF.

The chain carries TRBV2 and TRBJ2-5, with a weak D call TRBD2 (6 bases). The germline V gene has CDR1 SNHLY and CDR2 FYNNEI. The CDR3 is made up of 14 amino acids. The ends were cut back, 3 bases at V and 3 bases at J, with 11 bases in the middle. The CDR3 is CASSDAGLKETQYF. The CDR3, as DNA: TGTGCCAGCAGTGACGCGGGGCTAAAAGAGACCCAGTACTTC.

V gene TRBV6-5 combines with J gene TRBJ1-2; unclear D gene. This CDR3 contains 15 residues. In germline, CDR1 is MNHEY, CDR2 SVGAGI. V dropped 0 bases and J dropped 3 bases, with 11 bases sitting between them. CDR3 sequence: CASSYSLGLHYGYTF. The CDR3, as DNA: TGTGCCAGCAGTTACTCGTTGGGTCTCCACTATGGCTACACCTTC.

This sequence joins TRBV7-2 and TRBJ1-1; no clear D gene. Germline V lookup: CDR1 SGHTA, CDR2 FQGNSA. Trimming removed 3 bases at V and 7 bases at J, with 6 bases between. The CDR3 has 11 residues. In DNA, the CDR3 is TGTGCCAGCAGCTTCCGCAATGAAGCTTTCTTT. Residues: CASSFRNEAFF.

The chain recombines TRBV5-1 with TRBJ1-1, with D uncertain. CDR3 length equals 13 residues. Germline-derived CDR1 and CDR2 are SGHRS and YFSETQ. The V and J ends lost 1 base and 2 bases respectively, with 6 bases between them. This CDR3 reads CASSLSRNTEAFF. The CDR3 region has the DNA TGCGCCAGCAGCTTGAGCAGAAACACTGAAGCTTTCTTT.